The clone carrying this T cell receptor (beta chain) occurred a few times. This record comes from a study of identical twins. The V gene lost 6 bases and the J gene lost 7 bases, with 22 bases spanning the gap. CDR3 length: 16 residues. Per the germline V gene, CDR1 is MNHEY and CDR2 is SVGEGT. In TCRdb, the 5' RACE reads were re-called with MiXCR into one record per CDR3 protein. Among some 900,000 distinct CDR3 sequences listed, around 12% were seen once. The same data also contributed to another study, on yellow fever vaccine responses in identical twins.

This clonotype originated in a woman aged 18-29 years in good health. Sequenced material: PBMCs. The chain carries TRBV6-2 or TRBV6-3 and TRBJ2-1, with D maybe TRBD2 (5 bases). This chain's CDR3 is CASSSAAQLRGNEQFF. CDR3 nucleotide sequence: TGTGCCAGCAGCTCAGCGGCCCAACTTCGAGGTAATGAGCAGTTCTTC.